The 21 T cell receptor beta chains below come from one sample, sequenced in a study of identical twins. MiXCR, run by TCRdb on the 5' RACE reads, gives a single entry per CDR3 protein. This sample yields roughly 770,000 distinct CDR3 sequences, of which roughly 18% are seen a single time; 13% belongs to the top ten. These data were also filed under a second study, of T cells expressing NK-cell markers.

The source material was PBMCs. These TCRs come from a woman younger than 30 in good health.

Only a few counts were recorded for this clonotype. The CDR3: CATTEINPHQPQHF. DNA for the CDR3: TGTGCCACGACAGAGATCAACCCCCATCAGCCCCAGCATTTT. The J gene is TRBJ1-5, the V gene TRBV6-1, with D maybe TRBD1 (5 bases). The CDR3 has 14 residues. Germline V gene data show CDR1 as MNHNS and CDR2 as SASEGT. V lost 10 bases, J lost 5 bases, and 18 bases lay in between.

V and J are TRBV5-1 and TRBJ1-1; D is possibly TRBD1 (5 bases). Per germline, CDR1 SGHRS and CDR2 YFSETQ. The CDR3 is 16 amino acids. V was shortened by 1 base and J by 5 bases, with 18 bases between the two germline ends. The CDR3 bases are TGCGCCAGCAGCTTGAGGCAGGGCGGTCCGGAGACTGAAGCTTTCTTT. This translates into CASSLRQGGPETEAFF. Supplemented by reference TRBV5-1 and TRBJ1-1, the full variable domain reads KAGVTQTPRYLIKTRGQQVTLSCSPISGHRSVSWYQQTPGQGLQFLFEYFSETQRNKGNFPGRFSGRQFSNSRSEMNVSTLELGDSALYLCASSLRQGGPETEAFFGQGTRLTVV.

The chain links TRBV10-3 to TRBJ2-5, with D hard to call. CDR3 length equals 12 residues. Germline CDR1 reads ENHRY; CDR2 reads SYGVKD. V lost 3 bases, J lost 6 bases, and 8 bases lay in between. The CDR3 loop is CAISEAVKTQYF. CDR3 nucleotides: TGTGCCATCAGTGAAGCAGTGAAGACCCAGTACTTC.

The chain employs TRBV5-5 and TRBJ1-5; D remains unclear. The V gene's germline CDR1 is SGHKS and CDR2 YYEKEE (reference sequence). The CDR3 is made up of 15 amino acids. Trimming took off 0 bases at V and 7 bases at J, with 14 bases between the two ends. The CDR3 loop reads CASSLERSNAQPQHF. In nucleotides, the CDR3 is TGTGCCAGCAGCTTGGAGCGGAGCAACGCCCAGCCCCAGCATTTT.

The chain uses TRBV5-1 and TRBJ2-4; 10 bases align to TRBD1. This CDR3 has 16 residues. Unmatched junction bases numbered 2, after V lost 1 base and J lost 1 base. Germline CDR1 is SGHRS and CDR2 is YFSETQ. The CDR3 reads CASSLRGQGAKNIQYF. The CDR3 region has the DNA TGCGCCAGCAGCTTGCGGGGACAGGGGGCCAAAAACATTCAGTACTTC.

This clonotype has just a few counts. CDR3 DNA: TGTGCCAGCAGTCGCACAGGGAGAGGCGGGGAGCTGTTTTTT. Protein: CASSRTGRGGELFF. The chain joins TRBV6-1 to TRBJ2-2, with TRBD1 as a possible D gene (6 bases). Germline assignment: CDR1 MNHNS and CDR2 SASEGT. The CDR3 contains 14 residues. V lost 5 bases and J 7 bases, leaving 14 bases between the germline ends.

The chain has TRBV12-3 or TRBV12-4 and TRBJ2-5, with TRBD2 as a possible D gene (5 bases). V was clipped by 6 bases and J by 2 bases, with 22 bases between them. The CDR3 has 17 residues. This chain's CDR3 is CASRNGWKSGEQETQYF. The CDR3 nucleotides are TGTGCCAGCAGAAATGGTTGGAAGAGCGGAGAACAAGAGACCCAGTACTTC.

The rearrangement links TRBV7-6 to TRBJ2-1; D is unresolved. CDR3 length: 17 residues. The germline gives CDR1 SGHVS, CDR2 FNYEAQ. Trimming removed 2 bases at V and 1 base at J, with 15 bases between. CDR3 loop: CASSLKYRAESYNEQFF. Here the CDR3 DNA reads TGTGCCAGCAGCTTAAAATATCGGGCGGAGTCCTACAATGAGCAGTTCTTC.

This chain uses TRBV15 with TRBJ2-7, with D possibly TRBD2 on 5 matching bases. The V end was cut by 3 bases, the J end by 2 bases, with 14 bases between. Germline V CDR1 and CDR2: LNHNV, YYDKDF (reference sequence). This CDR3 is built from 15 residues. The DNA of the CDR3 is TGTGCCACCAGCAGGTCGAGGGCGTTGACCTACGAGCAGTACTTC. This sequence encodes CATSRSRALTYEQYF.

This clonotype showed up just a few times. V and J are TRBV15 and TRBJ2-5, with unresolved D. V dropped 0 bases and J dropped 5 bases, with 7 bases sitting between them. This CDR3 comprises 13 residues. CDR1 and CDR2 from the germline V gene are LNHNV and YYDKDF (reference sequence). In DNA, the CDR3 is TGTGCCACCAGCAGAGATAATCGGGAGACCCAGTACTTC. Translating gives CATSRDNRETQYF.

The rearrangement uses TRBV20-1 and TRBJ2-3; 10 bases match TRBD2. V dropped 6 bases and J dropped 3; count of bases not matched to a gene: 3. CDR1 is DFQATT, CDR2 SNEGSKA, per germline (reference sequence). The CDR3 is 13 amino acids. The DNA for the CDR3 is TGCAGTGCCAATAGCGGGGGGACAGATACGCAGTATTTT. Amino acids: CSANSGGTDTQYF.

There are a few counts of this clonotype. This sequence joins TRBV7-2 and TRBJ2-6; TRBD1 might be the D (5 bases). V lost 5 bases and J 2 bases, leaving 7 bases between the germline ends. The CDR3 has 14 residues. Germline assignment: CDR1 SGHTA and CDR2 FQGNSA. DNA of the CDR3: TGTGCCAGCAGCGCAGGGCCTGGGGCCAACGTCCTGACTTTC. This encodes CASSAGPGANVLTF.

This clonotype has a handful of counts. The chain joins TRBV12-3 or TRBV12-4 to TRBJ1-1; TRBD1 is a possible D gene (5 bases). This CDR3 is 11 amino acids long. Trimming removed 3 bases from V and 11 bases from J, with 10 bases in between. CDR3 DNA: TGTGCCAGCAGTTTTGGGGGATTCGCTTTCTTT. Amino acid sequence: CASSFGGFAFF.

This clonotype was seen only a few times. This chain links TRBV6-1 with TRBJ2-2; maybe TRBD2 (6 bases). The germline V gene has CDR1 MNHNS and CDR2 SASEGT. The CDR3 spans 15 residues. The V end was cut by 6 bases, the J end by 1 base, with 12 bases between. The CDR3 spells CASSRGLMNTGELFF. CDR3 bases: TGTGCCAGCAGCCGGGGACTTATGAACACCGGGGAGCTGTTTTTT.

This rearrangement joins TRBV20-1 to TRBJ1-2; 7 positions match TRBD1. Germline CDR1 reads DFQATT; CDR2 reads SNEGSKA (reference sequence). J lost 5 bases, V lost 5 bases, and 5 bases had no gene match. The CDR3 consists of 12 residues. DNA of the CDR3: TGCAGTGCTGACCGACAGGGTTATGGCTACACCTTC. This encodes CSADRQGYGYTF.

J is TRBJ2-7 and V is TRBV10-1; a possible D gene is TRBD2 (5 bases). CDR3 size: 14 residues. V was clipped by 3 bases and J by 5 bases, with 14 bases between them. Germline CDR1 and CDR2: WNHNN and SYGVQD (reference sequence). CDR3 in amino acids: CASSEGGRRDEQYF. For the CDR3, the DNA is TGCGCCAGCAGTGAAGGTGGGCGGCGGGACGAGCAGTACTTC.

This clonotype has only a few counts. The chain carries TRBV12-3 or TRBV12-4 and TRBJ1-1; 9 bases line up with TRBD1. Trimming at V came to 0 bases and at J to 5 bases, leaving 4 bases not matched to a gene. The CDR3 is made up of 15 amino acids. The CDR3 coding sequence is TGTGCCAGCAGTTTAGCAGGGACAGGGAGAACTGAAGCTTTCTTT. It specifies CASSLAGTGRTEAFF.

This clonotype came up once. The gene calls are TRBV20-1 and TRBJ2-3; no firm D call. Trimming took off 6 bases at V and 8 bases at J, with 15 bases between the two ends. There are 12 residues in the CDR3. Germline V gives CDR1 DFQATT, CDR2 SNEGSKA (reference sequence). The CDR3 bases are TGCAGTGCCTCGGGCCCGCGCGGTACGCAGTATTTT. This gives the protein CSASGPRGTQYF.

The rearrangement joins TRBV9 to TRBJ1-1; tentative D call: TRBD1 (5 bases). Per germline, CDR1 SGDLS and CDR2 YYNGEE. Trimming left V 1 base short and J 4 bases short, with 11 bases between. This CDR3 is 14 amino acids long. The CDR3 DNA reads as TGTGCCAGCAGCGTATACGGGGGGAGCACTGAAGCTTTCTTT. Translating gives CASSVYGGSTEAFF.

V gene TRBV6-2 or TRBV6-3 combines with J gene TRBJ2-7; D is tentatively TRBD1 or TRBD2 (6 bases each). The CDR3 has 15 residues. Between the trimmed V and J ends, which lost 7 bases and 5 bases, there was a span of 21 bases. Looked up from germline, CDR1 is MNHEY and CDR2 is SVGEGT. The CDR3: CASKRGSGAVHEQYF. The CDR3 DNA sequence: TGTGCCAGCAAACGCGGCTCGGGGGCCGTCCACGAGCAGTACTTC.

The chain carries TRBV6-2 or TRBV6-3 and TRBJ2-7; a weak D match, TRBD2 (6 bases). The ends were cut back, 10 bases at V and 4 bases at J, with 20 bases in the middle. This CDR3 is built from 14 residues. CDR1 and CDR2 (germline): MNHEY, SVGEGT. The CDR3 bases are TGTGCCACCATGAGCGGGCCGCTCGGTTACGAGCAGTACTTC. Amino acids: CATMSGPLGYEQYF.